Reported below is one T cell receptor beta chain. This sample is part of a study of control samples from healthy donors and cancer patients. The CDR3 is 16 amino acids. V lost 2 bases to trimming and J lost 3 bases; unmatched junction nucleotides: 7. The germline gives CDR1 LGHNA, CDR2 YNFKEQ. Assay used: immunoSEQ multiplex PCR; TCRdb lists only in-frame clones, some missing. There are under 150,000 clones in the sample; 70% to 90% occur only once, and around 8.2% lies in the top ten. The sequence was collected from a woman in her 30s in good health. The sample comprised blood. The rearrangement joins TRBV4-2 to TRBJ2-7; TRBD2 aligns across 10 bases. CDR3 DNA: TGTGCCAGCAGCCAACACCGTGGACTAGCGGACTACGAGCAGTACTTC. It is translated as CASSQHRGLADYEQYF.